The source of this T cell receptor (beta chain) is a study of blood T cells in healthy people across ages. Broader study findings: Because donor CMV status was unknown, expanded clonotype changes were possibly confounded. With naive T cell percentage, TCR beta diversity showed a strong correlation.

Germline CDR1 is MNHNS and CDR2 is SASEGT. The CDR3 covers 13 residues. The ends were cut back, 0 bases at V and 8 bases at J, with 10 bases in the middle. Details on this clonotype: Its antigen is not known.

PCR was performed a second time for about 7 to 11 cycles using a sample-barcoded 5' primer and a J-beta primer mix. Each CDR3 protein is one row after TCRdb ran MiXCR on the 5' RACE reads. The sample holds about 800,000 distinct CDR3 sequences, 25% seen once. This sample was shared with a second study, whose subject was T cells of mothers and their children. From that report: The donor cohort consisted of a few healthy Caucasian mothers and their six children.

This TCR derives from a boy younger than 18 in good health. V gene TRBV6-1 combines with J gene TRBJ1-2, with no clear D. The material sequenced was blood. The CDR3 region is CASSEARRQGYTF. CDR3 nucleotides: TGTGCCAGCAGTGAAGCGAGGCGGCAGGGCTACACCTTC.